The T cell receptor beta chain under discussion was sequenced for a study of human T cells and chemical hapten exposure. About the research overall: On 2 cm by 2 cm of upper inner arm skin, sensitization was performed with 2% DPC.

Individual cDNA molecules had unique molecular identifiers attached to them by the library. TCRdb re-analysed the RACE reads in MiXCR, keeping a single row per CDR3 protein. Found here are 35,000 to 40,000 distinct CDR3 sequences, roughly a tenth of them singletons; the top ten hold 5% to 6.5%. Germline-derived CDR1 and CDR2 are DFQATT and SNEGSKA (reference sequence). The CDR3 has 14 residues. V was pared by 3 bases and J by 5 bases, with 11 bases between. General study points: The study found that DPC sensitization did not change TCRs above 1 in 1000 frequency.

Documented time point: pre-sensitization, week 0. Noted treatment: therapeutic diphenylcyclopropenone sensitization with weekly scalp DPC. Alopecia patients, 18 to 70 years old and DPC-suitable, served as donors. The sample holds a few counts of this clonotype. Its target is unknown. The chain employs TRBV20-1 and TRBJ1-6; D gene uncertain. This receptor was identified in a man aged 25-45 years with alopecia areata. Some clones in this sample may be carry-over from other donors' samples. The sample consisted of whole blood, taken in connection with sensitization to the hapten diphenylcyclopropenone (DPC). The CDR3 coding sequence is TGCAGTGCTAGTTCCGTGTTGGATAATTCACCCCTCCACTTT. Protein: CSASSVLDNSPLHF.